The 4 T cell receptor beta chains in this list originate from one sample, sequenced in a study of T-cell reconstitution after alpha-beta-depleted transplantation in children. Unique molecular identifiers were incorporated when the TCRbeta library was constructed. MiXCR, applied by TCRdb to the PCR reads, yields one record per CDR3 protein. Counted here are hundreds of thousands of distinct CDR3 sequences, around 13% occurring once; the ten biggest clones make up 0.79%. The sample in question was PBMCs, obtained before TCRalphabeta/CD19-depleted stem cell transplant. The receptor source for this set is a girl aged 2 to 10 with congenital amegakaryocytic thrombocytopenia, due to receive a stem cell transplant.

This clonotype was recorded at least ten times. The chain joins TRBV27 to TRBJ2-2; TRBD1 might be the D (6 bases). The germline CDR1 and CDR2 sequences are MNHEY and SMNVEV (reference sequence). V lost 5 bases and J lost 4, with 26 bases in between. The CDR3 runs 19 residues. The CDR3 DNA reads TGTGCCAGCAGTGGAGACCCAACGTCCGGGACAATTCCCACCGGGGAGCTGTTTTTT. The encoded protein is CASSGDPTSGTIPTGELFF.

Ten or more counts support this clonotype. This chain joins TRBV7-6 and TRBJ2-5, with TRBD2 as a possible D gene (6 bases). Germline values: CDR1 SGHVS, CDR2 FNYEAQ. V dropped 2 bases and J dropped 1 base, with 14 bases sitting between them. CDR3 length equals 16 residues. The DNA for the CDR3 is TGTGCCAGCAGCTTATTGGGGGGTGGTCCCCAAGAGACCCAGTACTTC. Protein product: CASSLLGGGPQETQYF.

This clonotype has at least ten counts. The J gene is TRBJ2-5, the V gene TRBV7-2; no clear D gene. The ends were cut back, 4 bases at V and 3 bases at J, with 12 bases in the middle. The CDR3 totals 14 residues. The germline CDR1 and CDR2 sequences are SGHTA and FQGNSA. CDR3 nucleotide sequence: TGTGCCAGCAGCTCAAGACGAATTGAAGAGACCCAGTACTTC. It translates to CASSSRRIEETQYF.

The chain has TRBV19 and TRBJ1-5; possibly TRBD1 for D (5 bases). The germline V and J ends were trimmed by 7 bases and 2 bases, with 9 bases remaining between them. The CDR3 runs 13 residues. Germline V gene data show CDR1 as LNHDA and CDR2 as SQIVND (reference sequence). This chain's CDR3 is CASTRDGNQPQHF. DNA for the CDR3: TGTGCCAGTACCAGGGACGGCAATCAGCCCCAGCATTTT.